The 27 T cell receptor beta chains presented below share a single source sample, sequenced in a study of cytomegalovirus exposure and HLA in healthy donors. 60 Vbeta and 13 Jbeta primers were used in PCR. The repertoire was sequenced with immunoSEQ multiplex PCR; TCRdb's copy has only in-frame clones and lacks some. In the table there are roughly 190,000 clones, 70% to 75% of which are singletons. Material for sequencing was PBMCs. Receptors originate from a man aged 30-40 years in good health and CMV-seropositive.

The chain employs TRBV12-1 and TRBJ2-4; TRBD1 is the table's D call, not checked against the DNA. TRBV12-1 is described as a pseudogene. This CDR3 contains 16 residues. CDR3 nucleotide sequence: TGTGCCAGCCGACAGGGGGCGAGCCTAGCCAAAAACATTCAGTACTTC. This codes for CASRQGASLAKNIQYF.

This rearrangement joins TRBV10-3 to TRBJ1-2, with 7 bases fitting TRBD1. The length of the CDR3 is 16 residues. V shed 3 bases and J 6 bases; nucleotides not matched to a gene: 13. CDR1 and CDR2 (germline): ENHRY, SYGVKD. The CDR3 loop is CAISDLDRVRLDGYTF. CDR3 coding DNA: TGTGCCATCAGTGACCTCGACAGGGTTCGGCTAGATGGCTACACCTTC.

V gene TRBV19 combines with J gene TRBJ2-5; possible D gene TRBD2, 6 bases. Trimming stripped 8 bases from V and 0 bases from J, with 13 bases between. Per the germline V gene, CDR1 is LNHDA and CDR2 is SQIVND (reference sequence). The CDR3 extends over 14 amino acids. The CDR3 spells CASGPPGDQETQYF. In DNA, the CDR3 is TGTGCCAGTGGCCCACCGGGGGACCAAGAGACCCAGTACTTC.

The J gene is TRBJ1-6, the V gene TRBV18; D uncertain. V was pared by 1 base and J by 0 bases, with 4 bases between. CDR1 and CDR2 (germline): KGHSH, LQKENI. This CDR3 has 15 residues. The CDR3 DNA reads TGTGCCAGCTCACCACGGAGCTCCTATAATTCACCCCTCCACTTT. Its translation: CASSPRSSYNSPLHF. The entire variable domain, with the rest obtained from reference TRBV18 and TRBJ1-6, is as follows: NAGVMQNPRHLVRRRGQEARLRCSPMKGHSHVYWYRQLPEEGLKFMVYLQKENIIDESGMPKERFSAEFPKEGPSILRIQQVVRGDSAAYFCASSPRSSYNSPLHFGNGTRLTVT.

The rearrangement uses TRBV5-1 and TRBJ1-2, with D unclear. Trimming left V 4 bases short and J 5 bases short, with 18 bases between. There are 15 residues in the CDR3. Germline V CDR1 and CDR2: SGHRS, YFSETQ. The CDR3 loop reads CASSGEGPSLYGYTF. CDR3 in DNA: TGCGCCAGCAGCGGAGAGGGTCCCTCTCTATATGGCTACACCTTC.

V and J are TRBV5-6 and TRBJ1-2; possible D gene TRBD1, 6 bases. The V end lost 2 bases, the J end lost 6 bases, and 17 bases lay between the germline ends. In germline, CDR1 is SGHDT, CDR2 YYEEEE. The CDR3 spans 15 residues. The CDR3 sequence: CASSFVPGTTDGYTF. CDR3 in DNA: TGTGCCAGCAGCTTCGTCCCAGGGACAACCGATGGCTACACCTTC.

V gene TRBV6-1 combines with J gene TRBJ1-3; D not resolved. The V and J ends lost 6 bases and 0 bases respectively, with 9 bases between them. CDR3 length: 14 amino acids. Germline loops: CDR1 MNHNS, CDR2 SASEGT. CDR3: CASRRGSSGNTIYF. CDR3 DNA: TGTGCCAGCAGGCGAGGTAGCTCTGGAAACACCATATATTTT.

This clone occurred once. The rearrangement joins TRBV6-4 to TRBJ2-1; TRBD1 might be the D (6 bases). The V gene lost 2 bases and the J gene lost 16 bases, with 12 bases spanning the gap. The CDR3 totals 11 residues. Germline V gives CDR1 MRHNA, CDR2 SNTAGT. CDR3 DNA: TGTGCCAGCAGTGACGGGCAGGGGCAATTCTTC. This sequence encodes CASSDGQGQFF.

This clone was seen only a few times. The gene calls are TRBV4-1 and TRBJ2-1; 9 nucleotides match TRBD2. V was pared by 0 bases and J by 4 bases, with 4 bases of the junction left unmatched. The germline V gene has CDR1 MGHRA and CDR2 YSYEKL. The CDR3 is 16 amino acids. CDR3 DNA: TGCGCCAGCAGCCAAGATGCTAGCGGGGCGTACAATGAGCAGTTCTTC. Residues: CASSQDASGAYNEQFF.

The chain carries TRBV9 and TRBJ1-1; 11 positions agree with TRBD1. Unmatched junction bases numbered 2, after V lost 0 bases and J lost 4 bases. Germline-derived CDR1 and CDR2 are SGDLS and YYNGEE. The CDR3 is 15 amino acids. The CDR3 coding sequence is TGTGCCAGCAGCGTAGGTGGGACAGGGGGCACTGAAGCTTTCTTT. The encoded protein is CASSVGGTGGTEAFF.

This clone showed up just a few times. The chain is built from TRBV6-5 and TRBJ1-2, with D possibly TRBD1 on 6 matching bases. The V end was cut by 2 bases, the J end by 6 bases, with 10 bases between. CDR1 is MNHEY and CDR2 is SVGAGI in the germline V gene. This CDR3 has 13 amino acids. The CDR3 spells CASSYRQGNGYTF. For the CDR3, the DNA is TGTGCCAGCAGTTACCGTCAGGGGAATGGCTACACCTTC.

This clone has only a few counts. This sequence joins TRBV27 and TRBJ1-4; maybe TRBD1 (6 bases). The CDR3 is made up of 16 amino acids. CDR1 and CDR2 (germline): MNHEY, SMNVEV (reference sequence). V lost 5 bases and J 0 bases, leaving 13 bases between the germline ends. CDR3 in amino acids: CASSPFGQTTNEKLFF. CDR3 sequence (DNA): TGTGCCAGCAGTCCCTTCGGACAGACAACTAATGAAAAACTGTTTTTT.

This chain joins TRBV14 and TRBJ2-3; 14 bases are shared with TRBD2. The J segment lost 4 bases and the V segment lost 4 bases, leaving 1 base of the junction unmatched. The germline V gene encodes CDR1 SGHDN and CDR2 FVKESK. The CDR3 runs to 15 residues. The CDR3 DNA sequence: TGTGCCAGCAGCCCGGGACTAGCGGGAGCAGATACGCAGTATTTT. Translating it yields CASSPGLAGADTQYF.

This chain uses TRBV5-1 with TRBJ2-3; 13 positions agree with TRBD2. V dropped 2 bases and J dropped 6; count of bases not matched to a gene: 6. Germline V gene lookup returns CDR1 SGHRS and CDR2 YFSETQ. CDR3 length equals 16 residues. CDR3 region: CASSFTSGGEPDTQYF. In nucleotides, the CDR3 is TGCGCCAGCAGCTTTACTAGCGGGGGGGAGCCGGATACGCAGTATTTT.

This clone was observed once. This chain joins TRBV4-2 and TRBJ2-3; TRBD2 agrees at 7 bases. The CDR3 has 14 amino acids. Germline assignment: CDR1 LGHNA and CDR2 YNFKEQ. The trim removed 3 bases at V and 9 bases at J, leaving 9 bases unmatched. The CDR3 spells CASSQGSGEATQYF. The CDR3 coding sequence is TGTGCCAGCAGCCAGGGCAGCGGGGAGGCCACGCAGTATTTT.

The rearrangement links TRBV14 to TRBJ2-3; 8 bases fit TRBD2. The CDR3 consists of 17 residues. Trimming took 1 base from V and 1 from J; bases not matched to a gene: 7. Germline CDR1 and CDR2: SGHDN and FVKESK. The CDR3 is CASSQGGGLDGTDTQYF. The CDR3, as DNA: TGTGCCAGCAGCCAAGGAGGGGGACTAGATGGCACAGATACGCAGTATTTT.

The rearrangement joins TRBV7-6 to TRBJ1-1; weak D call: TRBD1 (5 bases). Trimming cost V 2 bases and J 6 bases, with 13 bases left between them. The CDR3 spans 14 residues. Per germline, CDR1 SGHVS and CDR2 FNYEAQ. This CDR3 reads CASSLLSGGAEAFF. DNA for the CDR3: TGTGCCAGCAGCTTACTTTCCGGGGGGGCTGAAGCTTTCTTT.

The chain uses TRBV11-2 and TRBJ1-2, with 11 bases matching TRBD1. The CDR3 contains 15 residues. V dropped 4 bases and J dropped 4; count of bases not matched to a gene: 5. Germline-derived CDR1 and CDR2 are SGHAT and FQNNGV. The CDR3 coding sequence is TGTGCCAGCAGCTCTGGACAGGGGGCCATCTATGGCTACACCTTC. This gives the protein CASSSGQGAIYGYTF.

The CDR3 spells CASTGQGGGYTF. The CDR3 region has the DNA TGTGCCAGCACTGGACAGGGTGGGGGCTACACCTTC. V and J are TRBV28 and TRBJ1-2, with 8 bases lining up with TRBD1. In germline, CDR1 is MDHEN, CDR2 SYDVKM. The CDR3 is 12 amino acids. V was clipped by 7 bases and J by 8 bases; unmatched bases: 6.

In this sample, this clone turned up once. The CDR3 bases are TGTGCCAGCAGCGGGGGACTAGCGGGACCCACAGATACGCAGTATTTT. This codes for CASSGGLAGPTDTQYF. This chain connects TRBV9 to TRBJ2-3, with 13 bases that match TRBD2. CDR3 length: 16 amino acids. Losses at the gene ends were 3 bases for V and 2 bases for J; bases not matched to a gene: 3. CDR1 and CDR2 from the germline V gene are SGDLS and YYNGEE. The whole variable domain, filled in from reference TRBV9 and TRBJ2-3, reads DSGVTQTPKHLITATGQRVTLRCSPRSGDLSVYWYQQSLDQGLQFLIQYYNGEERAKGNILERFSAQQFPDLHSELNLSSLELGDSALYFCASSGGLAGPTDTQYFGPGTRLTVL.

The chain is built from TRBV10-3 and TRBJ2-5, with TRBD2 matching 14 bases. This CDR3 comprises 20 residues. CDR1 and CDR2 (germline): ENHRY, SYGVKD. Trimming removed 0 bases from V and 2 bases from J; junction bases left unmatched: 11. The CDR3 loop reads CAISESLATRTSGRQETQYF. The CDR3 nucleotides are TGTGCCATCAGTGAGTCTCTGGCAACCCGGACTAGCGGGAGGCAAGAGACCCAGTACTTC.

This CDR3 reads CASSLARKGQDGEAFF. The CDR3 nucleotides read TGTGCCAGCAGCTTAGCTCGTAAGGGACAGGATGGTGAAGCTTTCTTT. The rearrangement links TRBV7-9 to TRBJ1-1; 8 bases are shared with TRBD1. The CDR3 is made up of 16 amino acids. The V gene end was trimmed by 0 bases and the J gene end by 7 bases; junction bases not matched to a gene: 10. Germline lookup yields CDR1 SEHNR and CDR2 FQNEAQ (reference sequence). The full variable domain, completed using reference TRBV7-9 and TRBJ1-1, is DTGVSQNPRHKITKRGQNVTFRCDPISEHNRLYWYRQTLGQGPEFLTYFQNEAQLEKSRLLSDRFSAERPKGSFSTLEIQRTEQGDSAMYLCASSLARKGQDGEAFFGQGTRLTVV.

This clone was found once. The chain employs TRBV18 and TRBJ1-2; D is undetermined. This CDR3 has 14 amino acids. V lost 4 bases, J lost 0 bases, and 9 bases lay in between. Germline V lookup: CDR1 KGHSH, CDR2 LQKENI. In DNA form, the CDR3 reads TGTGCCAGCTCACGCTCCCAGGCTAACTATGGCTACACCTTC. Its protein is CASSRSQANYGYTF. The whole variable domain, filled in from reference TRBV18 and TRBJ1-2, reads NAGVMQNPRHLVRRRGQEARLRCSPMKGHSHVYWYRQLPEEGLKFMVYLQKENIIDESGMPKERFSAEFPKEGPSILRIQQVVRGDSAAYFCASSRSQANYGYTFGSGTRLTVV.

The genes are TRBV4-3 and TRBJ2-5; D is perhaps TRBD1 (5 bases). From germline, CDR1 is LGHNA and CDR2 YSLEER. This CDR3 has 15 amino acids. V lost 1 base and J 2 bases, leaving 11 bases between the germline ends. The DNA of the CDR3 is TGCGCCAGCAGCCAAGTCCAGGGTGATCAAGAGACCCAGTACTTC. Protein sequence: CASSQVQGDQETQYF.

This sequence joins TRBV7-3 and TRBJ2-1; 14 nucleotides align to TRBD2. Germline trimming cut 5 bases from V and 8 bases from J; bases unmatched to any gene: 5. The CDR3 loop spans 15 amino acids. CDR1 is SGHTA, CDR2 FQGTGA, per germline. The CDR3, as DNA: TGTGCCAGCAGCCCGGGACTAGCGGGAGTGGATGAGCAGTTCTTC. It encodes CASSPGLAGVDEQFF. The whole variable domain, filled in from reference TRBV7-3 and TRBJ2-1, reads GAGVSQTPSNKVTEKGKYVELRCDPISGHTALYWYRQSLGQGPEFLIYFQGTGAADDSGLPNDRFFAVRPEGSVSTLKIQRTERGDSAVYLCASSPGLAGVDEQFFGPGTRLTVL.

The chain carries TRBV18 and TRBJ2-5, with 14 bases that match TRBD2. The CDR3 runs to 14 residues. The germline CDR1 and CDR2 sequences are KGHSH and LQKENI. With 8 bases clipped from V and 2 bases from J, the junction kept 1 base outside the gene matches. CDR3 sequence: CASRTSGGQETQYF. CDR3 bases: TGTGCCAGCAGGACTAGCGGGGGGCAAGAGACCCAGTACTTC.

This sequence joins TRBV7-2 and TRBJ2-5; tentatively, D is TRBD2 (6 bases). The CDR3 has 15 residues. Trimming shortened V by 5 bases and J by 1 base, and 14 bases separated the two germline ends. Germline loops: CDR1 SGHTA, CDR2 FQGNSA. CDR3 DNA: TGTGCCAGCAGCCGAAACGGGGACTTCCAAGAGACCCAGTACTTC. Protein product: CASSRNGDFQETQYF.